A single sample is the source of the 19 T cell receptor beta chains below, sequenced in a study of early T cells in non-severe SARS-CoV-2 infection. TCRdb re-called the 5' RACE reads through MiXCR, storing one row per CDR3 protein. The sample has about 100,000 distinct CDR3 sequences; under 15% are singletons. Sequenced material: whole blood. These receptors all stem from an adult who was a healthcare worker with PCR-confirmed SARS-CoV-2 infection or an uninfected control (not recorded which).

The J gene is TRBJ1-1, the V gene TRBV20-1, with D uncertain. Per the germline V gene, CDR1 is DFQATT and CDR2 is SNEGSKA (reference sequence). The V gene lost 0 bases and the J gene lost 1 base, with 3 bases spanning the gap. The CDR3 loop spans 12 amino acids. This chain's CDR3 is CSARDGNTEAFF. CDR3 nucleotides: TGCAGTGCTAGAGACGGGAACACTGAAGCTTTCTTT.

This clonotype was seen a handful of times. The rearrangement joins TRBV28 to TRBJ2-1, with D perhaps matching TRBD1 or TRBD2 (6 bases each). Trimming stripped 3 bases from V and 3 bases from J, with 21 bases between. This CDR3 is 18 amino acids long. The germline V gene has CDR1 MDHEN and CDR2 SYDVKM. The CDR3 spells CASSFGSLSGGLYNEQFF. The CDR3 region has the DNA TGTGCCAGCAGTTTTGGCTCCTTGTCCGGGGGCCTCTACAATGAGCAGTTCTTC.

Notes on this clonotype: Being one base from a much bigger clone, this may be a read error. This chain connects TRBV7-6 to TRBJ1-1; TRBD1 matches at 7 bases. V shed 5 bases, J shed 2 bases, and the junction held 11 bases outside the gene matches. In germline, CDR1 is SGHVS, CDR2 FNYEAQ. This CDR3 is 16 amino acids long. The CDR3 is CASSRYGTETNTEAFF. CDR3 nucleotide sequence: TGTGCCAGCAGCCGTTACGGGACAGAGACCAACACTGAAGCTTTCTTT.

This clonotype has a count of ten or more. The chain combines TRBV11-2 with TRBJ2-1; D is undetermined. Trimming pared 0 bases from V and 10 bases from J, leaving 7 bases between. Germline V gene sequence: CDR1 SGHAT, CDR2 FQNNGV. The CDR3 has 12 residues. CDR3 amino acids: CASSLDGQEQFF. Written as DNA, the CDR3 is TGTGCCAGCAGCTTAGACGGCCAGGAGCAGTTCTTC. The full variable domain, in which reference TRBV11-2 and TRBJ2-1 provide the parts outside the CDR3, is EAGVAQSPRYKIIEKRQSVAFWCNPISGHATLYWYQQILGQGPKLLIQFQNNGVVDDSQLPKDRFSAERLKGVDSTLKIQPAKLEDSAVYLCASSLDGQEQFFGPGTRLTVL.

The CDR3 is CASSGGNYEQYF. CDR3 in DNA: TGTGCCAGCAGTGGCGGTAACTACGAGCAGTACTTC. The chain carries TRBV6-5 and TRBJ2-7; the D is unclear. The CDR3 has 12 residues. V gave up 5 bases and J gave up 3 bases, with 8 bases separating them. Germline loops: CDR1 MNHEY, CDR2 SVGAGI.

This clonotype was counted at least ten times. This chain uses TRBV7-9 with TRBJ2-7; 7 bases align to TRBD2. After removal of 3 bases from V and 2 bases from J, the junction contained 1 base not matched to a gene. Germline CDR1 and CDR2: SEHNR and FQNEAQ (reference sequence). This CDR3 has 13 residues. The CDR3 here is CASSFSGTYEQYF. CDR3 in DNA: TGTGCCAGCAGCTTCAGCGGGACCTACGAGCAGTACTTC.

This clonotype showed up many times. This chain connects TRBV20-1 to TRBJ2-2; 8 nucleotides match TRBD2. The germline CDR1 and CDR2 sequences are DFQATT and SNEGSKA (reference sequence). The CDR3 length is 15 residues. V lost 6 bases to trimming and J lost 5 bases; unmatched junction nucleotides: 11. CDR3 in amino acids: CSARGDQRGTGELFF. The CDR3 DNA follows: TGCAGTGCCCGCGGGGACCAGCGGGGGACCGGGGAGCTGTTTTTT.

This clonotype was found a few times. This sequence joins TRBV7-8 and TRBJ2-1, with D hard to call. This CDR3 has 15 residues. CDR1 and CDR2 (germline): SGHVS, FQNEAQ. Trimming took off 0 bases at V and 0 bases at J, with 6 bases between the two ends. CDR3 in amino acids: CASSLAGNSYNEQFF. DNA of the CDR3: TGTGCCAGCAGCTTAGCAGGAAACTCCTACAATGAGCAGTTCTTC.

The V call is TRBV12-3 or TRBV12-4, the J call TRBJ1-1, with a possible D match to TRBD1 (5 bases). Trimming removed 6 bases from V and 1 base from J, with 18 bases in between. The CDR3 covers 16 residues. The CDR3 loop is CASRFGTQTGNTEAFF. CDR3 in DNA: TGTGCCAGCAGGTTTGGGACGCAAACAGGGAACACTGAAGCTTTCTTT.

This clonotype was counted at least ten times. CDR3 region: CSARPGQGGPRNYGYTF. CDR3 nucleotides: TGCAGTGCAAGACCGGGACAGGGCGGCCCCCGGAACTATGGCTACACCTTC. The chain is built from TRBV20-1 and TRBJ1-2; 9 bases agree with TRBD1. Per the germline V gene, CDR1 is DFQATT and CDR2 is SNEGSKA (reference sequence). The CDR3 has 17 amino acids. V shed 6 bases and J 2 bases; nucleotides not matched to a gene: 16.

This clonotype has a count of ten or more. V is TRBV3-1 and J is TRBJ1-2; 7 bases fit TRBD1. Germline CDR1 and CDR2: LGHDT and YNNKEL (reference sequence). The J segment lost 6 bases and the V segment lost 4 bases, leaving 8 bases of the junction unmatched. The CDR3 is made up of 14 amino acids. The CDR3 sequence: CASSLGQVGNGYTF. CDR3 bases: TGTGCCAGCAGCCTTGGACAGGTTGGGAATGGCTACACCTTC.

The sample holds a few counts of this clonotype. The chain couples TRBV18 to TRBJ2-5, with 7 bases fitting TRBD1. Germline V gene data show CDR1 as KGHSH and CDR2 as LQKENI. The ends lost 6 bases at V and 4 bases at J; junction bases unmatched: 8. This CDR3 has 14 amino acids. In nucleotides, the CDR3 is TGTGCCAGCTCGCTCAACCACAGGGGAGAGACCCAGTACTTC. It translates to CASSLNHRGETQYF.

This clonotype was observed a handful of times. This chain links TRBV28 with TRBJ2-7; D might be TRBD1 or TRBD2, each matching 6 bases. This CDR3 is built from 15 residues. CDR1 and CDR2 (germline): MDHEN, SYDVKM. Deletions cut 6 bases from V and 6 bases from J, with 21 bases between. CDR3 sequence reads: CASSLGGGTLSEQYF. DNA of the CDR3: TGTGCCAGCAGCTTGGGAGGCGGGACACTCTCCGAGCAGTACTTC.

This clonotype has a count of ten or more. Written as DNA, the CDR3 is TGTGCCAGCAGTTACTCGGGGAATGAGCAGTTCTTC. Its protein is CASSYSGNEQFF. This chain connects TRBV6-5 to TRBJ2-1; D is unclear. This CDR3 comprises 12 residues. Germline values: CDR1 MNHEY, CDR2 SVGAGI. Trimming left V 0 bases short and J 7 bases short, with 4 bases between.

Remarks on this clonotype: This could be a read error, since a much larger clone is one nucleotide away. The genes are TRBV20-1 and TRBJ2-7; 7 bases align to TRBD2. Germline CDR1 reads DFQATT; CDR2 reads SNEGSKA (reference sequence). V shed 5 bases and J 0 bases; nucleotides not matched to a gene: 7. The CDR3 is made up of 14 amino acids. CDR3 DNA: TGCAGTGCTCGCGGACTAGTGGTCTCCTACGAGCAGTACTTC. The encoded protein is CSARGLVVSYEQYF.

Concerning this clonotype itself: The junction and the germline gene differ at one end; a read error may be behind it. The genes are TRBV28 and TRBJ2-2; maybe TRBD2 (7 bases). Germline assignment: CDR1 MDHEN and CDR2 SYDVKM. This CDR3 spans 15 amino acids. In DNA form, the CDR3 reads TGTGCCAGCCGGGGCTGGGAGGGGGACACCGGAGAGCTGTTTTTT. This sequence encodes CASRGWEGDTGELFF.

This clonotype has only a few counts. The rearrangement uses TRBV28 and TRBJ1-5, with 8 nucleotides matching TRBD1. The CDR3 totals 16 residues. J lost 4 bases, V lost 6 bases, and 11 bases had no gene match. Germline lookup yields CDR1 MDHEN and CDR2 SYDVKM. CDR3: CASSRVRDRLNQPQHF. CDR3 in DNA: TGTGCCAGCAGCCGAGTCCGGGACAGGTTAAATCAGCCCCAGCATTTT.

The sample holds many counts of this clonotype. This chain joins TRBV2 and TRBJ2-5; tentative D call: TRBD1 (5 bases). The CDR3 loop spans 14 amino acids. The germline gives CDR1 SNHLY, CDR2 FYNNEI. V lost 6 bases, J lost 2 bases, and 13 bases lay in between. The DNA for the CDR3 is TGTGCCAGCAGGTCAGGGTCTCGACAAGAGACCCAGTACTTC. Protein sequence: CASRSGSRQETQYF.

The chain uses TRBV27 and TRBJ1-2; unclear D gene. CDR3 length equals 13 residues. V was shortened by 2 bases and J by 6 bases, with 10 bases between the two germline ends. Germline-derived CDR1 and CDR2 are MNHEY and SMNVEV (reference sequence). CDR3 sequence reads: CASSLRGFNGYTF. The CDR3 region has the DNA TGTGCCAGCAGTTTACGGGGTTTTAATGGCTACACCTTC.